This T cell receptor beta chain originates from a study of breast tumors, draining lymph nodes, adjacent tissues. Overall study findings and caveats: That most tumor T cells come from lymph nodes remained unproven. The data were judged consistent with most tumor T cells coming from lymph node and expanding in tumor.

This clonotype has a count of ten or more. Its antigen remains unidentified. TCRdb passed the multiplex PCR reads through MiXCR, listing each CDR3 protein once. Of 150,000 to 200,000 distinct CDR3 sequences detected, around 33% appear once; the ten largest clones hold 3.8%. Axillary draining lymph nodes of breast cancer patients supplied the node samples. Sequencing was performed on axillary lymph node tissue. The sequence came from a female donor with breast cancer. Some clones in this sample may be carry-over from other donors' samples.

This chain's CDR3 is CASSAGANQPQHF. CDR3 coding DNA: TGTGCCAGCAGTGCAGGGGCCAATCAGCCCCAGCATTTT. The chain employs TRBV14 and TRBJ1-5; D might be TRBD1 (6 bases). The germline V and J ends were trimmed by 6 bases and 3 bases, with 9 bases remaining between them. CDR1 is SGHDN and CDR2 is FVKESK in the germline V gene. The CDR3 totals 13 residues.